This TCR beta chain was identified in a study of blood T cell repertoires in COVID-19. Study-level background: Researchers got acute and convalescent COVID-19 samples from the United States, Italy and Spain. Sources were T cells, B-cell-depleted T cells, or PBMCs; the material itself was cDNA or gDNA.

The CDR3 has 15 amino acids. V was pared by 0 bases and J by 7 bases, with 16 bases between. Germline V gene sequence: CDR1 SGDLS, CDR2 YYNGEE. In the authors' methods: Amplified reference gene primers provided the basis for estimating nucleated cell counts. Using immunoSEQ multiplex PCR, the repertoire was profiled, and TCRdb retains in-frame clones only, with some absent. For V, J and clone size, that table is used; D and trimming come from the DNA. Among about 490,000 clones listed, approximately 85% were seen once. The sample consisted of peripheral blood. The clonotype originates from a human donor in a cohort sampled during active COVID-19. V gene TRBV9 combines with J gene TRBJ1-2, with a weak D call TRBD1 (6 bases). The CDR3 here is CASSVAPGAISGYTF. DNA for the CDR3: TGTGCCAGCAGCGTAGCGCCAGGGGCCATATCTGGCTACACCTTC.